The rows below give T cell receptor beta chains drawn from one sample of a study of tumor-infiltrating lymphocytes in primary liver carcinoma. TCRdb independently ran MiXCR on the multiplex PCR reads; one entry per CDR3 protein. The sample consists of about 78,000 distinct CDR3 sequences, 60% to 80% of them appearing once. Sample: liver tumor tissue from sampling region 4. The receptors originated from a woman in her sixties or seventies with primary liver carcinoma and hepatitis B virus infection. Both conserved end residues are part of each CDR3. Each record gives: clone size, D gene, V gene, J gene, CDR3 DNA, CDR3 protein. A D gene is named only where the DNA matches it firmly. Clone size is not always given. Where it is, it says once, few, many or a class for expanded clones.

clone_size: -; d_call: -; v_call: TRBV7-9; j_call: TRBJ1-6; cdr3_nt: TGTGCCAGTAGCTTGGGCAGGGATTCACTCCTCCACTTT; cdr3_aa: CASSLGRDSLLHF
clone_size: -; d_call: -; v_call: TRBV28; j_call: TRBJ2-1; cdr3_nt: TGTGCCAGCACACACGGGGCGTGGTCTATAGACTACAATGAGCAGTTCTTC; cdr3_aa: CASTHGAWSIDYNEQFF
clone_size: many; d_call: -; v_call: TRBV7-9; j_call: TRBJ2-5; cdr3_nt: TGTGCCAGCAGCTTACAAAGCGGAGAGACCCAGTACTTC; cdr3_aa: CASSLQSGETQYF
clone_size: -; d_call: -; v_call: TRBV10-2; j_call: TRBJ1-1; cdr3_nt: TGCACCACCAGTGAGTCGAGACACGGAGGCTTCCGGAGCACTGAAGCTTTCTTT; cdr3_aa: CTTSESRHGGFRSTEAFF
clone_size: many; d_call: TRBD1; v_call: TRBV28; j_call: TRBJ2-5; cdr3_nt: TGTGCCAGCAGTCAGAGGGCAGGGGGCGCGGAGACCCAGTACTTC; cdr3_aa: CASSQRAGGAETQYF
clone_size: -; d_call: -; v_call: TRBV29-1; j_call: TRBJ1-1; cdr3_nt: TGCGGCGTTTCCTCGGAGACTGAACAAGCTTTCTTT; cdr3_aa: CGVSSETEQAFF
clone_size: -; d_call: -; v_call: TRBV6-1; j_call: TRBJ1-5; cdr3_nt: TGTGCCAGCAGTGCCAAGGGGAAATATGGCAATCAGTCCCAGCAGTTT; cdr3_aa: CASSAKGKYGNQSQQF
clone_size: -; d_call: -; v_call: TRBV6-1; j_call: TRBJ1-2; cdr3_nt: TGTGTCAGTGGGGCGTCCGTTTACCTTAACTATGGCTACACTTTC; cdr3_aa: CVSGASVYLNYGYTF
clone_size: few; d_call: -; v_call: TRBV11-3; j_call: TRBJ2-7; cdr3_nt: TGTGCCAACAGCTTAGAAAAAGGGCCCGGGCCCTACGAGCAGTACTTC; cdr3_aa: CANSLEKGPGPYEQYF
clone_size: -; d_call: -; v_call: TRBV11-3; j_call: TRBJ2-1; cdr3_nt: TGTGCCAGCAGCTTAGGTGGGAGTACTAATGTGCAGTTCTTC; cdr3_aa: CASSLGGSTNVQFF
clone_size: -; d_call: -; v_call: TRBV4-1; j_call: TRBJ1-2; cdr3_nt: TGTGCCAGGAGCGCCCGCCGGGAGGGAGGCTACACCTTC; cdr3_aa: CARSARREGGYTF
clone_size: -; d_call: -; v_call: TRBV6-6; j_call: TRBJ1-4; cdr3_nt: TGTGCCAACAGTACATCGCGAGGGGTAGAAAAACTGTTTTTT; cdr3_aa: CANSTSRGVEKLFF
clone_size: -; d_call: TRBD2; v_call: TRBV11-2; j_call: TRBJ2-5; cdr3_nt: TGTGCAAGCAGTTTCAGCGGGAGGAAAGAGACCCGGTACTTC; cdr3_aa: CASSFSGRKETRYF
clone_size: few; d_call: -; v_call: TRBV13; j_call: TRBJ1-6; cdr3_nt: TGTGCCAGCAACGCCTCAGCGTGGAATTCACCCCTCCACTTT; cdr3_aa: CASNASAWNSPLHF
clone_size: -; d_call: TRBD1; v_call: TRBV12-3/TRBV12-4; j_call: TRBJ2-2; cdr3_nt: TGTGCCAGCGGGAACGACAGGGTTCACGGGGAACTGTTTTTT; cdr3_aa: CASGNDRVHGELFF
clone_size: -; d_call: -; v_call: TRBV10-2; j_call: TRBJ2-1; cdr3_nt: TGCGCCAGCCAGGGGAGGGGGTGCAATGAACAGTTCTTC; cdr3_aa: CASQGRGCNEQFF
clone_size: many; d_call: -; v_call: TRBV18; j_call: TRBJ1-2; cdr3_nt: TGTGCCAGCTCACCAGATTCGGGTGGCTACACCTTC; cdr3_aa: CASSPDSGGYTF
clone_size: -; d_call: TRBD2; v_call: TRBV13; j_call: TRBJ2-1; cdr3_nt: TGTGCCAGCAGCTCAGCGGGGGCGTTCTACAATGAGCAGTTCTTC; cdr3_aa: CASSSAGAFYNEQFF
clone_size: -; d_call: -; v_call: TRBV5-1; j_call: TRBJ2-5; cdr3_nt: TGCGCCAGCAGCTTGGTCCGCGGGACACAACAAGAGACCCAGTACTTC; cdr3_aa: CASSLVRGTQQETQYF
clone_size: -; d_call: TRBD1; v_call: TRBV11-1; j_call: TRBJ1-1; cdr3_nt: TGTGCCAGCAGCCCTTACAGGGGCACCGAAGATTTCTTT; cdr3_aa: CASSPYRGTEDFF
clone_size: -; d_call: -; v_call: TRBV4-1; j_call: TRBJ1-2; cdr3_nt: TGCGCCAGCAGCCAGTTGCGGTTGATACTAGTCGTGGGGAGCTCCACCTTC; cdr3_aa: CASSQLRLILVVGSSTF
clone_size: many; d_call: TRBD1; v_call: TRBV6-1; j_call: TRBJ2-7; cdr3_nt: TGTGCCAGCGACAGGGAGATCTCCTACGAGCAGTACTTC; cdr3_aa: CASDREISYEQYF
clone_size: many; d_call: -; v_call: TRBV7-9; j_call: TRBJ2-7; cdr3_nt: TGTGCCAGCAGCTTAGCTGGCGGAGAGCAGTACTTC; cdr3_aa: CASSLAGGEQYF
clone_size: once; d_call: -; v_call: TRBV11-2; j_call: TRBJ2-7; cdr3_nt: TGCGCCAGCAGCTTATTTGGGGCTGACTACGAGCAGTACTTC; cdr3_aa: CASSLFGADYEQYF
clone_size: -; d_call: -; v_call: TRBV29-1; j_call: TRBJ1-1; cdr3_nt: TGCAGCGTTGAATACGACGGGAATACTGAAGCTTTCTTT; cdr3_aa: CSVEYDGNTEAFF
clone_size: -; d_call: -; v_call: TRBV5-1; j_call: TRBJ1-5; cdr3_nt: TGCGCCAGCTCAATCCCGGGGGATCAGCCCCAGCATTTT; cdr3_aa: CASSIPGDQPQHF
clone_size: -; d_call: -; v_call: TRBV4-2; j_call: TRBJ1-3; cdr3_nt: TGTTCCAACAGCCAAGATGAAGGGGATACTGGAAACACCACATATTTT; cdr3_aa: CSNSQDEGDTGNTTYF
clone_size: -; d_call: -; v_call: TRBV11-2; j_call: TRBJ1-2; cdr3_nt: TGTGCCAGCAGCTTAAATCCGATCAGGGAGCTGCGCTATGCCTACACCTTC; cdr3_aa: CASSLNPIRELRYAYTF
clone_size: -; d_call: -; v_call: TRBV29-1; j_call: TRBJ2-5; cdr3_nt: TGCAGCGTTGGTAGTATCCAGCTAGAGACACAGTACTTC; cdr3_aa: CSVGSIQLETQYF
clone_size: -; d_call: TRBD2; v_call: TRBV28; j_call: TRBJ2-4; cdr3_nt: TGTGCCAGTAGTACCCTAGCGGAACTAGCCAAAAACATTCAGTACTTC; cdr3_aa: CASSTLAELAKNIQYF
clone_size: once; d_call: TRBD2; v_call: TRBV11-2; j_call: TRBJ2-3; cdr3_nt: TGTGCCAGCAGCCCTGGACTAGCGGGCCCATATATGCATTATTTT; cdr3_aa: CASSPGLAGPYMHYF
clone_size: -; d_call: -; v_call: TRBV29-1; j_call: TRBJ1-4; cdr3_nt: TGCAGCGTTGAGTGGACACACGGGGAAAAACTGTTTTTT; cdr3_aa: CSVEWTHGEKLFF
clone_size: -; d_call: -; v_call: TRBV6-5; j_call: TRBJ2-7; cdr3_nt: TGTGACAGCAGTTACACAGACACCGGGCGCTACGAGCAATACTTC; cdr3_aa: CDSSYTDTGRYEQYF
clone_size: -; d_call: -; v_call: TRBV6-5; j_call: TRBJ1-6; cdr3_nt: TGTACCAGCGGTTCGGATAAGCCTCCCTTTTCACCCCTCCACTTT; cdr3_aa: CTSGSDKPPFSPLHF
clone_size: -; d_call: -; v_call: TRBV30; j_call: TRBJ2-1; cdr3_nt: TGTGCCTGGAGTGATCAACTGAATGAGCAGTTCTTC; cdr3_aa: CAWSDQLNEQFF
clone_size: many; d_call: TRBD1; v_call: TRBV11-2; j_call: TRBJ2-2; cdr3_nt: TGTGCCAGCAGCCCCCCGGGACAGGGACGTACCGGGGAGCTGTTTTTT; cdr3_aa: CASSPPGQGRTGELFF
clone_size: -; d_call: -; v_call: TRBV29-1; j_call: TRBJ2-3; cdr3_nt: TGCAGTGTTGATAGGGGCGTGGCAGATACGCAGTATTTT; cdr3_aa: CSVDRGVADTQYF
clone_size: -; d_call: TRBD2; v_call: TRBV12-3/TRBV12-4; j_call: TRBJ2-1; cdr3_nt: TGTGCCAGCAGCTTAGCACCGGGACTAGGGGGAGCTCGGCAGTTCTTC; cdr3_aa: CASSLAPGLGGARQFF
clone_size: -; d_call: -; v_call: TRBV11-2; j_call: TRBJ1-4; cdr3_nt: TGTGCCAGCACCTTCTGGGACAAGGGCGAAAAACTGTTTTTT; cdr3_aa: CASTFWDKGEKLFF
clone_size: once; d_call: -; v_call: TRBV5-3; j_call: TRBJ2-3; cdr3_nt: TGTGCCAGAGGCTTGGTTACCGAAGAAATTCTTACAGATACGCAGTATTTT; cdr3_aa: CARGLVTEEILTDTQYF